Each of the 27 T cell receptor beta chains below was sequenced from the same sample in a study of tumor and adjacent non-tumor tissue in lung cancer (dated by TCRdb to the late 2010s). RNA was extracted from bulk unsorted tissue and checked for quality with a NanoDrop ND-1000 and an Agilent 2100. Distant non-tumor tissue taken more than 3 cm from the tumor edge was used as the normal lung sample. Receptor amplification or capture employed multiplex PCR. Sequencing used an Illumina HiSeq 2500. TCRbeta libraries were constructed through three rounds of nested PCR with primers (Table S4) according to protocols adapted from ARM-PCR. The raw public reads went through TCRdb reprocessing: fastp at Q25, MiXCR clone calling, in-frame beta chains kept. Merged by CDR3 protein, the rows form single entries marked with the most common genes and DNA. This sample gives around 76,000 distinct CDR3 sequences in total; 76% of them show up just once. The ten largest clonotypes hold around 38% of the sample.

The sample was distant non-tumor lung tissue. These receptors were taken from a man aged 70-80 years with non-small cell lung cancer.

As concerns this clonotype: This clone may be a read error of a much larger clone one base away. For the CDR3, the DNA is TGTGCCAGCAGTTTGGCCTGGGGGGGTGGCTACACCTTC. Amino acids: CASSLAWGGGYTF. The V gene is TRBV28, the J gene TRBJ1-2, with D tentatively TRBD1 (5 bases). CDR3 length equals 13 residues. CDR1 MDHEN and CDR2 SYDVKM come from the germline V gene. Trimming removed 3 bases at V and 7 bases at J, with 12 bases between.

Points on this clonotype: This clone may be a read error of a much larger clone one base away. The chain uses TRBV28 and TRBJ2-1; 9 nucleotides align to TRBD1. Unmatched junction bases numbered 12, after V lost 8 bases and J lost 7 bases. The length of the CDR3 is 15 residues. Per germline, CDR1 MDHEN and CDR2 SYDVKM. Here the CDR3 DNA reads TGTGCCAGCTGGTTTCCCGGGACAGGGAGGAATGAGCAGTTCTTC. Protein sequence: CASWFPGTGRNEQFF. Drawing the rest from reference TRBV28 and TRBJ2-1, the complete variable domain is DVKVTQSSRYLVKRTGEKVFLECVQDMDHENMFWYRQDPGLGLRLIYFSYDVKMKEKGDIPEGYSVSREKKERFSLILESASTNQTSMYLCASWFPGTGRNEQFFGPGTRLTVL.

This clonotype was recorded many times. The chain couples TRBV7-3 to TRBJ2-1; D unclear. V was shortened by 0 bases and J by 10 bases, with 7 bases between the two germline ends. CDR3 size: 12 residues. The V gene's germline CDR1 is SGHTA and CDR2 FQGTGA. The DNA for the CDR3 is TGTGCCAGCAGCTTAACGACTGGCGAGCAGTTCTTC. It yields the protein CASSLTTGEQFF.

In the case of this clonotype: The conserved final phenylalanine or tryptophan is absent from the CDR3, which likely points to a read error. This chain's CDR3 is CASSIQRQPYNEQFS. The CDR3 DNA sequence: TGTGCCAGCAGCATACAGAGACAACCATACAATGAACAGTTCTCC. The chain recombines TRBV11-2 with TRBJ2-1; D call uncertain. The CDR3 is 15 residues long. Germline V gives CDR1 SGHAT, CDR2 FQNNGV.

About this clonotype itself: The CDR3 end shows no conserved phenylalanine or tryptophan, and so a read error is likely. The CDR3: CASTSAGNSIYL. In DNA, the CDR3 is TGTGCCAGCACGTCCGCGGGAAACAGCATATATTTA. The genes are TRBV12-3 or TRBV12-4 and TRBJ1-3; no firm D call. This CDR3 contains 12 residues.

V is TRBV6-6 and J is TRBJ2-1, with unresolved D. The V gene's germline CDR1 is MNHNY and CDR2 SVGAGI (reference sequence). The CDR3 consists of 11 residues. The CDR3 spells CVSSQGFEQFF. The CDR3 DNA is TGTGTAAGCAGTCAAGGTTTTGAGCAGTTCTTC.

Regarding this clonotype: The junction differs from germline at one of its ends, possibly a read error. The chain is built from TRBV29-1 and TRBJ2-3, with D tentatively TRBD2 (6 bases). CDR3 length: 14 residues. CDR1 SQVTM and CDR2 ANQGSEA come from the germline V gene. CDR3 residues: CSARREFGTDKQYF. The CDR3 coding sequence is TGCAGCGCAAGACGGGAGTTCGGCACAGATAAGCAGTATTTT.

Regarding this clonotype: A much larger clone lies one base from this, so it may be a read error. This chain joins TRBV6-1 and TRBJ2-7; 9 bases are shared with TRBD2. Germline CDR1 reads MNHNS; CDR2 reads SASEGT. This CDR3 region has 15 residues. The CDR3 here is CVSSGSGGSYYEQYF. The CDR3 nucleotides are TGTGTCAGCAGTGGAAGCGGGGGGTCCTACTACGAGCAGTACTTC.

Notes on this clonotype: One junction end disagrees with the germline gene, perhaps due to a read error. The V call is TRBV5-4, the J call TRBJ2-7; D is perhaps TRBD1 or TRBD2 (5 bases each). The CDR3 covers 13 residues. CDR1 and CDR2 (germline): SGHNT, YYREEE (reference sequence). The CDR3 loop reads CASSSIGTDEQYF. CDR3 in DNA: TGTGCCAGCAGTTCAATCGGGACGGACGAGCAGTATTTC.

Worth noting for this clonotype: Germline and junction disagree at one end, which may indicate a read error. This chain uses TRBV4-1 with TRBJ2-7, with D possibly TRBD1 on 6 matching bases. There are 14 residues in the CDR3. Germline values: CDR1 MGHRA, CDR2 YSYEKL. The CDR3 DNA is TGCGCCAGCGGCCAAAATCGAGGGGGTCCCGAGCAGTACTTC. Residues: CASGQNRGGPEQYF.

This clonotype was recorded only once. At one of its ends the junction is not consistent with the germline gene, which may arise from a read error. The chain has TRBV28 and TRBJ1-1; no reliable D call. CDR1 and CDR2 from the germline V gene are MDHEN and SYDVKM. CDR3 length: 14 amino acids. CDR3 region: CVSSPPAEYTEAFF. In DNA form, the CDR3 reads TGTGTCAGCAGTCCCCCAGCGGAGTACACTGAAGCTTTCTTT.

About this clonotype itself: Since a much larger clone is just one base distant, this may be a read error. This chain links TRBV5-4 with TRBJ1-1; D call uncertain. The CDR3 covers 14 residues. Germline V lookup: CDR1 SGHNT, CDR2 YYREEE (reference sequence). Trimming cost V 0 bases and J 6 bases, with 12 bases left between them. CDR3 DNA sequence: TGTGCCAGCAGCTTGGCTATGTGGGCGGCTGAAGCTTTCTTT. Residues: CASSLAMWAAEAFF.

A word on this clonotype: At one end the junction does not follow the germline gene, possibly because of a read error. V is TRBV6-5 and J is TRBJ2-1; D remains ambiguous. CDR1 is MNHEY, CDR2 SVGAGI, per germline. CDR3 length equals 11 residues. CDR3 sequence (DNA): TGTGTCAGCAATACTGGGAATGATCAGTTCTTC. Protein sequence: CVSNTGNDQFF.

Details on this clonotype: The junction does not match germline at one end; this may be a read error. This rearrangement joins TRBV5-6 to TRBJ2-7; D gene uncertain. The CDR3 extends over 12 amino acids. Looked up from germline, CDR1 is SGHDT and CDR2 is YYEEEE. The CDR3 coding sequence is TGTGTCAGCAGCCGTGATGGCTACGAGCAGTACTTC. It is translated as CVSSRDGYEQYF.

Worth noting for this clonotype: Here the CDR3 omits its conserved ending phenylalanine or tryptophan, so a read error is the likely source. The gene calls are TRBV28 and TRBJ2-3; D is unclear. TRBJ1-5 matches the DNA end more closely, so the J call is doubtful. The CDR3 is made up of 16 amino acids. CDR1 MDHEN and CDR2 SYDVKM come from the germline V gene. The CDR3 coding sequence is TGTGCCAGCAGTTTCTCCAGCGGTAGAGGAACAGATACGCAGCATTCT. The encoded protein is CASSFSSGRGTDTQHS.

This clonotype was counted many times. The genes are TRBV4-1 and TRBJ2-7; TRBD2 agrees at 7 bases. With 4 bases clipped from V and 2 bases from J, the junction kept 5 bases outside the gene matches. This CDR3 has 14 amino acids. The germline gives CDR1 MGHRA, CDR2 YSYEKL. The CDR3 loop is CASSLGGSTYEQYF. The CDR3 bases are TGCGCCAGCAGCCTGGGGGGGAGCACCTACGAGCAGTACTTC.

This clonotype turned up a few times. CDR3 DNA: TGTGCCAGCTCACCCGATATATCGTACAATGAGCAGTTCTTC. This gives the protein CASSPDISYNEQFF. J is TRBJ2-1 and V is TRBV18; D gene ambiguous. Germline values: CDR1 KGHSH, CDR2 LQKENI. The ends were cut back, 3 bases at V and 4 bases at J, with 10 bases in the middle. The length of the CDR3 is 14 residues.

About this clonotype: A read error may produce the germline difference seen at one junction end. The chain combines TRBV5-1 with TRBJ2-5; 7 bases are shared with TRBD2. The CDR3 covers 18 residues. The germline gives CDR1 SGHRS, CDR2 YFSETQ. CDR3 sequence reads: CASSLLSLGLSGGEKQCF. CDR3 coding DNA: TGCGCCAGCAGCTTATTGAGTTTGGGACTATCTGGGGGAGAGAAACAGTGCTTC.

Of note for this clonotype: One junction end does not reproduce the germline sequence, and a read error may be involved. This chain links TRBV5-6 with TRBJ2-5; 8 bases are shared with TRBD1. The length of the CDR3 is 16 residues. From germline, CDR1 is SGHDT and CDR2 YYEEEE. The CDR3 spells CASSLYGQGPRETQYF. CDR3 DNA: TGTGCCAGCAGCCTGTACGGACAGGGACCTCGGGAGACTCAGTACTTC.

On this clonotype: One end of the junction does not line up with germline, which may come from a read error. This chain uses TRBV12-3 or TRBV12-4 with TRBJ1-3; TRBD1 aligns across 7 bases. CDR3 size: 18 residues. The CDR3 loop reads CASSRPVTGIGSGNTIYF. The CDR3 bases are TGTGCCAGCAGTCGTCCAGTGACAGGGATCGGCTCTGGAAACACTATATATTTT.

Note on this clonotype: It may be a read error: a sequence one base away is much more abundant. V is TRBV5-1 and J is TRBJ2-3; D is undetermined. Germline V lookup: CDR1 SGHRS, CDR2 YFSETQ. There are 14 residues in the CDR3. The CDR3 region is CASSLVALTNTQYF. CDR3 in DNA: TGCGCCAGCAGCTTGGTGGCACTCACAAATACGCAGTATTTT.

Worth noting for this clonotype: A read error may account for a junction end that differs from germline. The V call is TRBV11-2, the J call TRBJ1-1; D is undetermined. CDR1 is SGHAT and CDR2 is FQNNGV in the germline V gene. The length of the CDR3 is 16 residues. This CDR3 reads CASSLAEMGMKTEAFF. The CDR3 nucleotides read TGTGCCAGCAGTTTAGCCGAGATGGGGATGAAAACTGAAGCTTTCTTT.

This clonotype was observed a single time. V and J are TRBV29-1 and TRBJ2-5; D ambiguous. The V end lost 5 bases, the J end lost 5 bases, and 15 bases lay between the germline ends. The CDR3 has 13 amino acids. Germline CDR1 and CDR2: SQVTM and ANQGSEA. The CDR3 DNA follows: TGCAGCGTTAATGGGGATGTTGGGGAGACCCAGTACTTC. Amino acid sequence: CSVNGDVGETQYF.

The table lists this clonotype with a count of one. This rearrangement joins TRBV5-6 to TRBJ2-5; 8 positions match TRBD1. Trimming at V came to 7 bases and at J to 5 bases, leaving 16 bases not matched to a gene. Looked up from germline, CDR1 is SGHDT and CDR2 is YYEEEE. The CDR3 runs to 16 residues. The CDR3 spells CASGLDGQGPRETQYF. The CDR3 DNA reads TGTGCCAGCGGCCTGGACGGACAGGGACCTCGGGAGACCCAGTACTTC.

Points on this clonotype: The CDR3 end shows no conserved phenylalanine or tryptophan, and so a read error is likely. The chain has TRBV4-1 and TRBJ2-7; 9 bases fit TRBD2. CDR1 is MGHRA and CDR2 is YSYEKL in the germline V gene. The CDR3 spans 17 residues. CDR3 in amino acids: CANSQAMVAGALYGQYS. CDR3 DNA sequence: TGCGCCAACAGCCAAGCGATGGTAGCGGGGGCTCTCTACGGGCAGTACTCC.

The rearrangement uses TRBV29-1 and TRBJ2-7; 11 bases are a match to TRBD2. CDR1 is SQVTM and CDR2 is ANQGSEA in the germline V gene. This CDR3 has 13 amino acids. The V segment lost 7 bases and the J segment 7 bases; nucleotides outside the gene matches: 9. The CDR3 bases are TGCAGCGCCGGGACTAGCGGAGTCGGGGAGCAGTACTTC. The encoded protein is CSAGTSGVGEQYF.

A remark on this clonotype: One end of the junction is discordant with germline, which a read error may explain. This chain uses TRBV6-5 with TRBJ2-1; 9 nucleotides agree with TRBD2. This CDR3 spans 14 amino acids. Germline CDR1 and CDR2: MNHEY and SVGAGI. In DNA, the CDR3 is TGTGTCAGCAGTTACGGCGGGGGGGGTAGCGAGCAGTTCTTC. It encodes CVSSYGGGGSEQFF.